A single sample gave rise to the 2 T cell receptor beta chains below, sequenced in a study of OX40 agonist ivuxolimab in advanced cancers. Measured with immunoSEQ multiplex PCR; TCRdb has only the in-frame clones, and not every one. This sample carries just over 40,000 clones, 87% of them seen once, and the ten largest clones take roughly 3.4%. Specimen: CD4+ or CD8+ T cells sorted from blood, collected in a trial of the OX40 agonist ivuxolimab. The receptors were gathered from an adult with an advanced solid tumor such as melanoma, head and neck, liver or kidney cancer.

The chain recombines TRBV28 with TRBJ1-2; no definite D call. The CDR3 totals 13 residues. Between the trimmed V and J ends, which lost 6 bases and 7 bases, there was a span of 15 bases. The germline V gene has CDR1 MDHEN and CDR2 SYDVKM. CDR3: CASSSTNIGGYTF. In DNA form, the CDR3 reads TGTGCCAGCAGCTCTACCAACATCGGTGGCTACACCTTC.

In its sample, this clone was seen once. The V gene is TRBV9, the J gene TRBJ2-3; the D gene is possibly TRBD2 (5 bases). CDR1 is SGDLS and CDR2 is YYNGEE in the germline V gene. This CDR3 contains 15 residues. Trimming left V 3 bases short and J 10 bases short, with 21 bases between. The CDR3 protein is CASSAPTRKEVAQYF. In DNA form, the CDR3 reads TGTGCCAGCAGCGCACCTACCAGAAAGGAGGTGGCGCAGTATTTT.